The 10 T cell receptor beta chains given below trace back to one sample, sequenced in a study of cytomegalovirus exposure and HLA in healthy donors. The protocol was immunoSEQ multiplex PCR, while the TCRdb copy is restricted to in-frame clones and leaves out a portion. The table lists about 120,000 clones, over 85% of them singletons. Material for sequencing was PBMCs. The receptors here all came from a woman aged 18-29 years in good health and CMV-seronegative.

CDR3 residues: CAWSVRPGGSPLHF. As DNA, the CDR3 is TGTGCCTGGAGTGTAAGGCCCGGCGGGTCACCCCTCCACTTT. The chain joins TRBV30 to TRBJ1-6; D ambiguous. V gave up 0 bases and J gave up 10 bases, with 13 bases separating them. The CDR3 spans 14 residues. CDR1 and CDR2 (germline): GTSNPN, SVGIG (reference sequence).

The chain has TRBV27 and TRBJ2-5; 12 bases are shared with TRBD2. The trim removed 5 bases at V and 1 base at J, leaving 5 bases unmatched. The CDR3 runs 16 residues. CDR1 and CDR2 (germline): MNHEY, SMNVEV (reference sequence). The CDR3 DNA follows: TGTGCCAGCAGTCAACGACTAGCGGGAGCCCAAGAGACCCAGTACTTC. This sequence encodes CASSQRLAGAQETQYF.

This clone occurred once. CDR3 sequence reads: CASSHSGTGGREFF. CDR3 coding DNA: TGCGCCAGCAGCCACTCCGGGACAGGGGGTCGGGAGTTCTTC. The chain combines TRBV5-1 with TRBJ2-1; 11 bases line up with TRBD1. The V and J ends lost 4 bases and 14 bases, in that order; junction bases with no gene match: 11. The CDR3 covers 14 residues. Germline CDR1 SGHRS, CDR2 YFSETQ.

The CDR3 sequence: CASSPVKGLRYTEAFF. The DNA of the CDR3 is TGTGCCAGCAGCCCTGTTAAGGGGTTAAGGTACACTGAAGCTTTCTTT. The V call is TRBV7-9, the J call TRBJ1-1; a possible D gene is TRBD1 (5 bases). V gave up 5 bases and J gave up 3 bases, with 19 bases separating them. This CDR3 region has 16 residues. Germline V gives CDR1 SEHNR, CDR2 FQNEAQ (reference sequence).

This clone was picked up a small number of times. This CDR3 reads CASSLPDKTEQFF. CDR3 in DNA: TGTGCCAGCAGTTTACCGGACAAGACTGAGCAGTTCTTC. The J gene is TRBJ2-1, the V gene TRBV28; D perhaps matches TRBD1 (5 bases). Germline assignment: CDR1 MDHEN and CDR2 SYDVKM. The CDR3 loop spans 13 amino acids. V was clipped by 2 bases and J by 9 bases, with 11 bases between them.

CDR3 DNA: TGTGCCAGCAGCTGGGAGACAACCAAAAACATTCAGTACTTC. Amino acids: CASSWETTKNIQYF. The rearrangement links TRBV7-9 to TRBJ2-4, with D tentatively TRBD2 (5 bases). CDR1 SEHNR and CDR2 FQNEAQ come from the germline V gene (reference sequence). There are 14 residues in the CDR3. V dropped 4 bases and J dropped 2 bases, with 9 bases sitting between them. Variable domain in full (rest from reference TRBV7-9 and TRBJ2-4): DTGVSQNPRHKITKRGQNVTFRCDPISEHNRLYWYRQTLGQGPEFLTYFQNEAQLEKSRLLSDRFSAERPKGSFSTLEIQRTEQGDSAMYLCASSWETTKNIQYFGAGTRLSVL.

The table lists this clone with a few counts. The genes are TRBV19 and TRBJ2-4; D unresolved. Trimming took off 6 bases at V and 2 bases at J, with 8 bases between the two ends. Looked up from germline, CDR1 is LNHDA and CDR2 is SQIVND (reference sequence). The CDR3 is made up of 13 amino acids. CDR3 sequence reads: CASRWASKNIQYF. DNA of the CDR3: TGTGCCAGTAGGTGGGCCTCCAAAAACATTCAGTACTTC.

The chain joins TRBV19 to TRBJ1-2, with 7 bases lining up with TRBD1. Losses at the gene ends were 6 bases for V and 4 bases for J; bases not matched to a gene: 5. Germline V CDR1 and CDR2: LNHDA, SQIVND (reference sequence). CDR3 length: 13 amino acids. The chain's CDR3 is CASSNDRAYGYTF. The CDR3 nucleotides are TGTGCCAGTAGCAATGACAGGGCCTATGGCTACACCTTC. The whole variable domain, filled in from reference TRBV19 and TRBJ1-2, reads DGGITQSPKYLFRKEGQNVTLSCEQNLNHDAMYWYRQDPGQGLRLIYYSQIVNDFQKGDIAEGYSVSREKKESFPLTVTSAQKNPTAFYLCASSNDRAYGYTFGSGTRLTVV.

This chain uses TRBV4-2 with TRBJ1-4; TRBD1 matches 10 bases. Trimming removed 3 bases from V and 8 bases from J; junction bases left unmatched: 6. Looked up from germline, CDR1 is LGHNA and CDR2 is YNFKEQ. The CDR3 contains 15 residues. CDR3: CASSQTGTGAEKLFF. DNA of the CDR3: TGTGCCAGCAGCCAGACCGGGACAGGGGCAGAAAAACTGTTTTTT.

The V and J genes are TRBV19 and TRBJ1-4; unclear D gene. This CDR3 comprises 16 residues. Trimming removed 6 bases at V and 0 bases at J, with 14 bases between. Germline CDR1 LNHDA, CDR2 SQIVND (reference sequence). In DNA, the CDR3 is TGTGCCAGTAGCCAAACCTCGACTTCAACTAATGAAAAACTGTTTTTT. Its protein product is CASSQTSTSTNEKLFF.